This TCR beta chain was found in a study of blood T cell repertoires in COVID-19. The overall study: The samples span acute and convalescent COVID-19 from the United States, Italy and Spain.

Profiling relied on immunoSEQ multiplex PCR, and the TCRdb table lists in-frame clones only, not all of them. The sample lists a few hundred thousand clones; around 92% were seen once. Only a few counts were recorded for this clone. CDR3 size: 14 residues. With 4 bases clipped from V and 7 bases from J, the junction kept 5 bases outside the gene matches. CDR1 and CDR2 (germline): ENHRY, SYGVKD. The source material was peripheral blood. This chain connects TRBV10-3 to TRBJ1-2; 11 bases fit TRBD1. This TCR was recovered from a person in their late teens or twenties with COVID-19, enrolled during active disease. The CDR3, as DNA: TGTGCCATCAGTGTCACCGGGACAGGGGGTGGCTACACCTTC. This encodes CAISVTGTGGGYTF.